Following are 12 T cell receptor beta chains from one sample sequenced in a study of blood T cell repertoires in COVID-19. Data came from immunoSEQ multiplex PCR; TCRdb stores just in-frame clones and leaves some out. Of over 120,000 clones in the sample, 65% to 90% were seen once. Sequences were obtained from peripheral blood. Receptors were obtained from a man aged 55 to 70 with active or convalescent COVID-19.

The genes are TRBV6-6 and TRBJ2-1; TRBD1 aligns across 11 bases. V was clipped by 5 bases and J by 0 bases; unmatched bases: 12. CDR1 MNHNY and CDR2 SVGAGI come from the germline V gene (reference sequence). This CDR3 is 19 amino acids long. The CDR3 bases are TGTGCCAGCAGTCCGGACAGGGGGCGCTTAGGGAGCTCCTACAATGAGCAGTTCTTC. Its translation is CASSPDRGRLGSSYNEQFF.

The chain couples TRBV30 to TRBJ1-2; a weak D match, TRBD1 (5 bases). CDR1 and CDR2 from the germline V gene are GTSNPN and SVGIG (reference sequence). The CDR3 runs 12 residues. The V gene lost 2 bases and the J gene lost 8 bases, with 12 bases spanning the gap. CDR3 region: CAWSITRQGYTF. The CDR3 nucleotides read TGTGCCTGGAGTATCACCCGACAGGGCTACACCTTC.

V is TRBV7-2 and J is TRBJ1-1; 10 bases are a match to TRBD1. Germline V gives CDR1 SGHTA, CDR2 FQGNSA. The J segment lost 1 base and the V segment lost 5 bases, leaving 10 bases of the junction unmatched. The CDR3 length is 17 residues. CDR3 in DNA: TGTGCCAGCAGCCCGCAGCTCCGACAGGGGGCGAACACTGAAGCTTTCTTT. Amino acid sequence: CASSPQLRQGANTEAFF. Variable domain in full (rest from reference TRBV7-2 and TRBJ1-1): GAGVSQSPSNKVTEKGKDVELRCDPISGHTALYWYRQSLGQGLEFLIYFQGNSAPDKSGLPSDRFSAERTGGSVSTLTIQRTQQEDSAVYLCASSPQLRQGANTEAFFGQGTRLTVV.

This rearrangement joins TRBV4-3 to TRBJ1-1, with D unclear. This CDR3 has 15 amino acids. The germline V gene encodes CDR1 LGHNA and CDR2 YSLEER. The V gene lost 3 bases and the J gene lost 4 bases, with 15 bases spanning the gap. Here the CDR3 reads CASSHKGGVGTEAFF. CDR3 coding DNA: TGCGCCAGCAGCCACAAAGGCGGGGTAGGCACTGAAGCTTTCTTT.

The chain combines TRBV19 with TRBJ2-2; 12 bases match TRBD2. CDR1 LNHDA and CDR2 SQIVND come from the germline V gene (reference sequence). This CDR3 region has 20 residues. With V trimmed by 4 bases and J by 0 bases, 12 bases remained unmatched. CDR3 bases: TGTGCCAGTAGTACCCGGACTAGCGGGATCGCCTTGTCGAACACCGGGGAGCTGTTTTTT. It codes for CASSTRTSGIALSNTGELFF. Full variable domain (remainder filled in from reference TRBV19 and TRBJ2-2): DGGITQSPKYLFRKEGQNVTLSCEQNLNHDAMYWYRQDPGQGLRLIYYSQIVNDFQKGDIAEGYSVSREKKESFPLTVTSAQKNPTAFYLCASSTRTSGIALSNTGELFFGEGSRLTVL.

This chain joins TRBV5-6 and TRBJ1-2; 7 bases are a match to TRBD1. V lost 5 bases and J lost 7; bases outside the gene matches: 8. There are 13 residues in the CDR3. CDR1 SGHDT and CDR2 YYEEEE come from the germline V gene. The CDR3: CASRQDRVGGYTF. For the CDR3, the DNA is TGTGCCAGCAGACAAGACAGGGTCGGTGGCTACACCTTC.

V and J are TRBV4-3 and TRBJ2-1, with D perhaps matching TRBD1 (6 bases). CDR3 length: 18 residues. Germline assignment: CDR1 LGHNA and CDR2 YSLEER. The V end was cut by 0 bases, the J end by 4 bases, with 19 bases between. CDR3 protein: CASSQEDSAGLGYNEQFF. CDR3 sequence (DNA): TGCGCCAGCAGCCAAGAGGACAGTGCCGGGCTCGGGTACAATGAGCAGTTCTTC.

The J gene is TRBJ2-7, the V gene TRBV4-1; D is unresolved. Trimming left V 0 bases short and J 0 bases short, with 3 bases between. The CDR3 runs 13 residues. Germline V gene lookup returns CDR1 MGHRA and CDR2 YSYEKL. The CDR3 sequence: CASSQDNSYEQYV. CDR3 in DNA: TGCGCCAGCAGCCAAGATAACTCCTACGAGCAGTACGTC.

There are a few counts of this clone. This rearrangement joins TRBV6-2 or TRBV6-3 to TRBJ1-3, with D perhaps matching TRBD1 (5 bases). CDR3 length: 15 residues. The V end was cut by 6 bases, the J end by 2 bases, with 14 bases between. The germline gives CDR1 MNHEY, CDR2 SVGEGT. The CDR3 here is CASSFDSLAGNTIYF. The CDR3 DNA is TGTGCCAGCAGCTTCGACAGTCTCGCTGGAAACACCATATATTTT.

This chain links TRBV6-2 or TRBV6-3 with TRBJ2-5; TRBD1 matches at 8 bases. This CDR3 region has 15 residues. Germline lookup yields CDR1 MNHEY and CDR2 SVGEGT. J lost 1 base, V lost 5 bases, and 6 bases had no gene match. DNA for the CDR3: TGTGCCAGCAGTCGACTGGACAGGGCCCAAGAGACCCAGTACTTC. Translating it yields CASSRLDRAQETQYF.

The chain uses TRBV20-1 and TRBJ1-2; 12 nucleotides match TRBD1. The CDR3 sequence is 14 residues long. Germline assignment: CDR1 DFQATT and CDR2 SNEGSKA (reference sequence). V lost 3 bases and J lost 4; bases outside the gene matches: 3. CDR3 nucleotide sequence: TGCAGTGCTAGTTGGGACAGGGGGCTCTATGGCTACACCTTC. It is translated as CSASWDRGLYGYTF.

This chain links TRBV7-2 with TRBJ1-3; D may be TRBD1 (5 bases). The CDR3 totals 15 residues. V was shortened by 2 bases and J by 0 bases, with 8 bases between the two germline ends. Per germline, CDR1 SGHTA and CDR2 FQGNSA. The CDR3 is CASSLWDSSGNTIYF. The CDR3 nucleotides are TGTGCCAGCAGCTTATGGGACTCCTCTGGAAACACCATATATTTT.